The clone carrying this T cell receptor (beta chain) was observed at least ten times. Its antigen is unidentified. The data are from a study of T cell repertoires in cytomegalovirus infection. For the study at large: Public TCR beta signatures indicated both CMV infection and matching HLA type. Overall study results and limits: HLA-C-restricted, CMV-specific TCR beta clonotypes were dominant ex vivo.

With 6 bases removed from V and 3 bases from J, the gap between germline ends came to 15 bases. Germline assignment: CDR1 SGHTA and CDR2 FQGNSA. The length of the CDR3 is 14 residues. TCRdb fed the reads into MiXCR, producing one record per CDR3 protein. The sample lists roughly 760,000 distinct CDR3 sequences; roughly 35% were seen once. The sample was PBMCs. This sequence originates from a human donor in good health (CMV status not recorded). Some clones in this sample may be carry-over from other donors' samples. This chain links TRBV7-2 with TRBJ2-7; weak D call: TRBD2 (5 bases). The CDR3 sequence is CASSLFVGGYEQYF. Here the CDR3 DNA reads TGTGCCAGCAGTCTCTTCGTCGGAGGCTACGAGCAGTACTTC. The full variable domain, in which reference TRBV7-2 and TRBJ2-7 provide the parts outside the CDR3, is GAGVSQSPSNKVTEKGKDVELRCDPISGHTALYWYRQSLGQGLEFLIYFQGNSAPDKSGLPSDRFSAERTGGSVSTLTIQRTQQEDSAVYLCASSLFVGGYEQYFGPGTRLTVT.